This entry lists 17 T cell receptor beta chains sequenced from one sample in a study of human T cells and chemical hapten exposure. TCRdb passed the RACE reads through MiXCR, listing each CDR3 protein once. The data contain roughly 120,000 distinct CDR3 sequences, 9% to 13% of them singletons. Time point described: patch test 1, 2 weeks after DPC sensitization. As for treatment: therapeutic diphenylcyclopropenone sensitization with weekly scalp DPC. This sample comprised whole blood, obtained in connection with sensitization to the hapten diphenylcyclopropenone (DPC). The receptor set was obtained from a woman aged 50 to 60 with alopecia areata. Some clones in this sample may be carry-over from other donors' samples.

In its sample, this clonotype was seen a few times. This rearrangement joins TRBV12-3 or TRBV12-4 to TRBJ2-3; 14 nucleotides line up with TRBD2. This CDR3 contains 19 residues. Trimming took 4 bases from V and 2 from J; bases not matched to a gene: 11. DNA of the CDR3: TGTGCCAGCAGTTCAGGGACTAGCGGGAGTCCCGATCTCACAGATACGCAGTATTTT. This sequence encodes CASSSGTSGSPDLTDTQYF.

The V and J genes are TRBV28 and TRBJ2-5, with TRBD2 matching 8 bases. Losses at the gene ends were 5 bases for V and 1 base for J; bases not matched to a gene: 3. From germline, CDR1 is MDHEN and CDR2 SYDVKM. This CDR3 is built from 14 residues. The CDR3 spells CASSRSGGQETQYF. For the CDR3, the DNA is TGTGCCAGCAGTCGAAGCGGGGGCCAAGAGACCCAGTACTTC. Full variable domain (missing parts from reference TRBV28 and TRBJ2-5): DVKVTQSSRYLVKRTGEKVFLECVQDMDHENMFWYRQDPGLGLRLIYFSYDVKMKEKGDIPEGYSVSREKKERFSLILESASTNQTSMYLCASSRSGGQETQYFGPGTRLLVL.

V gene TRBV5-1 combines with J gene TRBJ2-7, with 8 bases identical to TRBD1. The V segment lost 3 bases and the J segment 5 bases; nucleotides outside the gene matches: 10. Germline V gene data show CDR1 as SGHRS and CDR2 as YFSETQ. The CDR3 is 15 residues long. The CDR3 DNA sequence: TGCGCCAGCAGCTCCCGGCCAGGGGGCAGTGACGAGCAGTACTTC. Translated, it gives CASSSRPGGSDEQYF.

A few counts support this clonotype. Here the CDR3 DNA reads TGTGCCAGCCGACCGGGACTAGCGGGGCTTTCGCCGTTCTTC. Protein sequence: CASRPGLAGLSPFF. This chain joins TRBV27 and TRBJ2-1; 13 positions match TRBD2. The CDR3 covers 14 residues. CDR1 and CDR2 (germline): MNHEY, SMNVEV (reference sequence). V gave up 8 bases and J gave up 15 bases; unmatched junction bases: 13.

This clonotype was picked up many times. The CDR3 sequence is CASSPRTDTGQETQYF. CDR3 DNA: TGTGCCAGCAGTCCTCGGACAGATACTGGTCAAGAGACCCAGTACTTC. The chain links TRBV27 to TRBJ2-5, with TRBD1 as a possible D gene (6 bases). Germline V CDR1 and CDR2: MNHEY, SMNVEV (reference sequence). This CDR3 spans 16 amino acids. The V end was cut by 5 bases, the J end by 2 bases, with 18 bases between.

This clonotype was detected ten times or more. The chain links TRBV20-1 to TRBJ2-5, with 10 bases matching TRBD1. This CDR3 has 15 residues. Germline values: CDR1 DFQATT, CDR2 SNEGSKA (reference sequence). J was trimmed by 2 bases and V by 0 bases; bases with no gene match: 3. CDR3 nucleotide sequence: TGCAGTGCTAGAGATGGGGGACAGGGGCAAGAGACCCAGTACTTC. It translates to CSARDGGQGQETQYF.

This clonotype was recorded a few times. The chain has TRBV6-2 or TRBV6-3 and TRBJ2-7; D gene ambiguous. The V end was cut by 6 bases, the J end by 6 bases, with 9 bases between. Per the germline V gene, CDR1 is MNHEY and CDR2 is SVGEGT. This CDR3 is built from 11 residues. Written as DNA, the CDR3 is TGTGCCAGCAGCCTCTCTATCGAGCAGTACTTC. Translated: CASSLSIEQYF.

There are many counts of this clonotype. This chain uses TRBV11-2 with TRBJ2-3; D gene ambiguous. V lost 4 bases to trimming and J lost 0 bases, with 14 bases between them. Per the germline V gene, CDR1 is SGHAT and CDR2 is FQNNGV. The CDR3 sequence is 16 residues long. CDR3 sequence (DNA): TGTGCCAGCAGCTCCGGGCCCGCAGGAAGCACAGATACGCAGTATTTT. Protein: CASSSGPAGSTDTQYF.

Worth noting for this clonotype: A much more abundant neighbour one base away suggests this may be a read error. The CDR3 DNA reads as TGTGCCAGCAGTTTAAAGGGGGAGGGACTGAACACTGAAGCTTTCTTT. As protein: CASSLKGEGLNTEAFF. The rearrangement uses TRBV27 and TRBJ1-1, with D possibly TRBD1 on 6 matching bases. V gave up 2 bases and J gave up 0 bases, with 13 bases separating them. Germline CDR1 and CDR2: MNHEY and SMNVEV (reference sequence). CDR3 length equals 16 residues.

The chain links TRBV3-1 to TRBJ2-7; D not certain. Germline V gene data show CDR1 as LGHDT and CDR2 as YNNKEL (reference sequence). The CDR3 has 12 amino acids. V was trimmed by 4 bases and J by 4 bases, leaving 8 bases between them. In DNA form, the CDR3 reads TGTGCCAGCAGCCTGATAGGATACGAGCAGTACTTC. It codes for CASSLIGYEQYF.

CDR3 nucleotide sequence: TGCGCCAGCAGCCAAGAATTCCGGCAGCTTAATGAAAAACTGTTTTTT. It translates to CASSQEFRQLNEKLFF. The chain recombines TRBV4-3 with TRBJ1-4; D is unresolved. Trimming stripped 0 bases from V and 4 bases from J, with 12 bases between. The CDR3 is 16 amino acids. Germline lookup yields CDR1 LGHNA and CDR2 YSLEER.

At least ten counts were recorded for this clonotype. J is TRBJ1-6 and V is TRBV20-1; D is unclear. CDR1 and CDR2 from the germline V gene are DFQATT and SNEGSKA (reference sequence). This CDR3 has 15 amino acids. Trimming removed 4 bases from V and 0 bases from J, with 10 bases in between. The CDR3, as DNA: TGCAGTGCTACCGGAACGAGCTCCTATAATTCACCCCTCCACTTT. This gives the protein CSATGTSSYNSPLHF.

This clonotype was seen repeatedly, ten times or more. The chain has TRBV11-2 and TRBJ2-7; 12 bases fit TRBD2. The CDR3 consists of 17 residues. J lost 4 bases, V lost 1 base, and 8 bases had no gene match. Germline V gives CDR1 SGHAT, CDR2 FQNNGV. As DNA, the CDR3 is TGTGCCAGCAGCTTAGGGATGTGGACTAGCGGGGATTACGAGCAGTACTTC. It encodes CASSLGMWTSGDYEQYF. The full variable domain, with the rest looked up from reference TRBV11-2 and TRBJ2-7, is EAGVAQSPRYKIIEKRQSVAFWCNPISGHATLYWYQQILGQGPKLLIQFQNNGVVDDSQLPKDRFSAERLKGVDSTLKIQPAKLEDSAVYLCASSLGMWTSGDYEQYFGPGTRLTVT.

This clonotype was detected ten times or more. This chain connects TRBV28 to TRBJ1-5, with D possibly being TRBD1 (5 bases). The germline V and J ends were trimmed by 7 bases and 4 bases, with 8 bases remaining between them. Looked up from germline, CDR1 is MDHEN and CDR2 is SYDVKM. There are 12 residues in the CDR3. CDR3 in amino acids: CASTGENQPQHF. In DNA form, the CDR3 reads TGTGCCAGCACGGGGGAGAATCAGCCCCAGCATTTT. Looking up the rest from reference TRBV28 and TRBJ1-5 gives the full variable domain: DVKVTQSSRYLVKRTGEKVFLECVQDMDHENMFWYRQDPGLGLRLIYFSYDVKMKEKGDIPEGYSVSREKKERFSLILESASTNQTSMYLCASTGENQPQHFGDGTRLSIL.

The chain joins TRBV28 to TRBJ2-3; a weak D match, TRBD2 (6 bases). Germline values: CDR1 MDHEN, CDR2 SYDVKM. The CDR3 has 15 amino acids. V lost 4 bases and J lost 6, with 17 bases in between. The CDR3 region has the DNA TGTGCCAGCAGTTCCGCCGCGGAGGGGAGCGATACGCAGTATTTT. This sequence encodes CASSSAAEGSDTQYF.

The genes are TRBV28 and TRBJ1-1; 7 bases match TRBD1. V lost 8 bases and J lost 6; bases outside the gene matches: 6. CDR1 and CDR2 from the germline V gene are MDHEN and SYDVKM. CDR3 length: 12 residues. The CDR3 region has the DNA TGTGCCAGCCGAGGGGGCAAGGCTGAAGCTTTCTTT. Amino acid sequence: CASRGGKAEAFF.

The chain couples TRBV6-1 to TRBJ1-1; no clear D. With 6 bases removed from V and 5 bases from J, the gap between germline ends came to 13 bases. In germline, CDR1 is MNHNS, CDR2 SASEGT. The CDR3 is made up of 13 amino acids. The CDR3 sequence: CASSRLTETEAFF. The CDR3 DNA is TGTGCCAGCAGCCGCCTAACAGAGACTGAAGCTTTCTTT.